Only a few counts were recorded for the clone carrying this TCR beta chain. The data originate from a study of blood T cell repertoires in COVID-19. The V end was cut by 5 bases, the J end by 4 bases, with 10 bases between. The germline V gene has CDR1 SGHNT and CDR2 YYREEE (reference sequence). CDR3 size: 13 residues. How the authors handled the data: Amplification with reference gene primers provided the estimates of nucleated cell counts. Sequencing used immunoSEQ multiplex PCR; TCRdb keeps in-frame clones, though not all of them. V, J and clone size were drawn from that table, and D and trimming were deduced from the DNA. The sample shows a few hundred thousand clones, approximately 85% of them seen only once.

The receptor's source is a man aged 18 to 30 with active or convalescent COVID-19. Sequencing input: peripheral blood. The chain recombines TRBV5-4 with TRBJ1-5; D might be TRBD1 (6 bases). This CDR3 reads CASSRGQNQPQHF. CDR3 DNA sequence: TGTGCCAGCAGTCGTGGACAGAATCAGCCCCAGCATTTT. Full variable domain (outside the CDR3, taken from reference TRBV5-4 and TRBJ1-5): ETGVTQSPTHLIKTRGQQVTLRCSSQSGHNTVSWYQQALGQGPQFIFQYYREEENGRGNFPPRFSGLQFPNYSSELNVNALELDDSALYLCASSRGQNQPQHFGDGTRLSIL.